These 24 T cell receptor beta chains were sequenced from one sample in a study of low-dose radiotherapy and immunotherapy resistance in tumors. Time point: before trial treatment. Both TCRalpha and TCRbeta chains were reverse transcribed with V-gene-specific primers. Both a constant-region primer and a V-primer adapter served to amplify TCRs across approximately 19 PCR cycles. TCRdb called the reads again in MiXCR, with one record for every CDR3 protein. The sample consists of fewer than 90,000 distinct CDR3 sequences, around a third of them appearing once. This specimen consisted of PBMCs, obtained before treatment. The receptor source for this set is a female donor with ovarian cancer.

This clonotype was observed at least ten times. This chain joins TRBV7-2 and TRBJ1-6; tentatively, D is TRBD1 (6 bases). The CDR3 is made up of 14 amino acids. The V and J ends lost 5 bases and 5 bases respectively, with 10 bases between them. Germline V CDR1 and CDR2: SGHTA, FQGNSA. CDR3 DNA sequence: TGTGCCAGCAGCCGGGGGACAAATAATTCACCCCTCCACTTT. Protein product: CASSRGTNNSPLHF.

The rearrangement links TRBV7-2 to TRBJ1-6, with unresolved D. Per the germline V gene, CDR1 is SGHTA and CDR2 is FQGNSA. V was cut by 1 base and J by 9 bases, with 13 bases left in between. This CDR3 spans 15 amino acids. CDR3 region: CASSLGGVGISPLHF. The CDR3 DNA reads as TGTGCCAGCAGCTTAGGAGGCGTGGGGATTTCACCCCTCCACTTT.

This clonotype has a count of ten or more. This chain joins TRBV7-8 and TRBJ2-2, with no clear D. The V and J ends lost 2 bases and 4 bases respectively, with 8 bases between them. The length of the CDR3 is 14 residues. The germline V gene encodes CDR1 SGHVS and CDR2 FQNEAQ. CDR3 nucleotide sequence: TGTGCCAGCAGCTTATACCGCCTCACCGGGGAGCTGTTTTTT. It encodes CASSLYRLTGELFF. The whole variable domain, remainder taken from reference TRBV7-8 and TRBJ2-2, is GAGVSQSPRYKVAKRGQDVALRCDPISGHVSLFWYQQALGQGPEFLTYFQNEAQLDKSGLPSDRFFAERPEGSVSTLKIQRTQQEDSAVYLCASSLYRLTGELFFGEGSRLTVL.

This clonotype was counted at least ten times. The V call is TRBV2, the J call TRBJ2-1; 9 bases line up with TRBD2. Germline V gene lookup returns CDR1 SNHLY and CDR2 FYNNEI. The CDR3 sequence is 15 residues long. The junction had 12 bases not matched to a gene; V was cut back by 8 bases and J by 7 bases. The DNA of the CDR3 is TGTGCCAGCGGAATATCTCTAAGCGGGGGGAATGAGCAGTTCTTC. Protein sequence: CASGISLSGGNEQFF. Using reference TRBV2 and TRBJ2-1 for the parts outside the CDR3, the full variable domain is EPEVTQTPSHQVTQMGQEVILRCVPISNHLYFYWYRQILGQKVEFLVSFYNNEISEKSEIFDDQFSVERPDGSNFTLKIRSTKLEDSAMYFCASGISLSGGNEQFFGPGTRLTVL.

This clonotype was seen repeatedly, ten times or more. The genes are TRBV6-5 and TRBJ2-2; perhaps TRBD2 as D (5 bases). The CDR3 totals 12 residues. Germline V gene lookup returns CDR1 MNHEY and CDR2 SVGAGI. V was trimmed by 7 bases and J by 5 bases, leaving 8 bases between them. CDR3: CASNPGTGELFF. The CDR3 DNA follows: TGTGCCAGCAATCCGGGAACCGGGGAGCTGTTTTTT.

On this clonotype itself: A far larger clone is just one base off, so this is likely a read error. The CDR3 bases are TGTGCCATCAGCCTAGGTTACGAGCAGTTCTTC. Translation gives CAISLGYEQFF. The V and J genes are TRBV10-3 and TRBJ2-1; D unclear. V dropped 6 bases and J dropped 10 bases, with 10 bases sitting between them. The CDR3 runs to 11 residues. Per germline, CDR1 ENHRY and CDR2 SYGVKD.

Many counts were recorded for this clonotype. The chain combines TRBV27 with TRBJ1-3; D is possibly TRBD1 (5 bases). The CDR3 has 15 amino acids. V was cut by 5 bases and J by 0 bases, with 11 bases left in between. Germline V gene sequence: CDR1 MNHEY, CDR2 SMNVEV (reference sequence). CDR3 bases: TGTGCCAGCAGTCTGCAGGGATCCTCTGGAAACACCATATATTTT. It is translated as CASSLQGSSGNTIYF.

This clonotype was seen just once. The chain is built from TRBV24-1 and TRBJ2-5, with 15 bases aligning to TRBD2. Germline V gene sequence: CDR1 KGHDR, CDR2 SFDVKD. J was trimmed by 3 bases and V by 3 bases; bases with no gene match: 7. There are 18 residues in the CDR3. The CDR3 spells CATSDARTSGRAEETQYF. DNA of the CDR3: TGTGCCACCAGTGATGCGAGGACTAGCGGGAGGGCTGAAGAGACCCAGTACTTC.

V and J are TRBV5-1 and TRBJ1-2; 7 positions match TRBD1. CDR1 is SGHRS, CDR2 YFSETQ, per germline. The CDR3 extends over 14 amino acids. Trimming removed 3 bases from V and 6 bases from J; junction bases left unmatched: 8. This CDR3 reads CASSSGTVPHGYTF. The CDR3 DNA follows: TGCGCCAGCAGCTCCGGGACAGTACCCCATGGCTACACCTTC. The full variable domain, in which reference TRBV5-1 and TRBJ1-2 provide the parts outside the CDR3, is KAGVTQTPRYLIKTRGQQVTLSCSPISGHRSVSWYQQTPGQGLQFLFEYFSETQRNKGNFPGRFSGRQFSNSRSEMNVSTLELGDSALYLCASSSGTVPHGYTFGSGTRLTVV.

This clonotype was recorded at least ten times. V usage is TRBV6-2 or TRBV6-3 and J usage is TRBJ2-7, with TRBD1 matching over 10 bases. Germline CDR1 and CDR2: MNHEY and SVGEGT. This CDR3 contains 15 residues. V lost 2 bases, J lost 4 bases, and 5 bases stayed unmatched. This chain's CDR3 is CASSYLDRGPYEQYF. As DNA, the CDR3 is TGTGCCAGCAGTTACCTCGACAGGGGGCCGTACGAGCAGTACTTC.

In its sample, this clonotype was seen many times. The gene calls are TRBV6-5 and TRBJ1-3; a possible D gene is TRBD1 (6 bases). The CDR3 spans 13 residues. V lost 6 bases and J lost 4, with 10 bases in between. Germline loops: CDR1 MNHEY, CDR2 SVGAGI. The CDR3 nucleotides are TGTGCCAGCAGACCGGGACAAGGAAACACCATATATTTT. Residues: CASRPGQGNTIYF.

At least ten counts were recorded for this clonotype. This chain links TRBV5-1 with TRBJ2-2, with a possible D match to TRBD1 (5 bases). Trimming removed 1 base from V and 1 base from J, with 14 bases in between. Germline V gives CDR1 SGHRS, CDR2 YFSETQ. This CDR3 spans 17 amino acids. This CDR3 is CASSLRIRTMNTGELFF. CDR3 coding DNA: TGCGCCAGCAGCTTGAGGATTAGGACAATGAACACCGGGGAGCTGTTTTTT.

This clonotype was seen at least ten times. CDR3 in amino acids: CAWTVGRTTGELFF. The CDR3 region has the DNA TGTGCCTGGACTGTGGGCAGGACGACCGGGGAGCTGTTTTTT. This chain connects TRBV30 to TRBJ2-2; D gene unclear. The CDR3 has 14 residues. V was pared by 4 bases and J by 5 bases, with 14 bases between. Germline V gene sequence: CDR1 GTSNPN, CDR2 SVGIG (reference sequence).

This clonotype came up a few times. This chain connects TRBV28 to TRBJ1-5; D is undetermined. The CDR3 is 13 residues long. Germline V gives CDR1 MDHEN, CDR2 SYDVKM. Trimming shortened V by 3 bases and J by 2 bases, and 5 bases separated the two germline ends. CDR3 loop: CASSFSGNQPQHF. CDR3 nucleotides: TGTGCCAGCAGTTTCAGTGGCAATCAGCCCCAGCATTTT.

The rearrangement joins TRBV12-3 or TRBV12-4 to TRBJ2-1; possible D gene TRBD2, 5 bases. The CDR3 extends over 16 amino acids. The V gene lost 7 bases and the J gene lost 0 bases, with 16 bases spanning the gap. The CDR3 bases are TGTGCCAGCACCGCCTCACCTACTAGCTCCTACAATGAGCAGTTCTTC. Translated, it gives CASTASPTSSYNEQFF.

This clonotype was seen at least ten times. CDR3 DNA: TGTGCCAGCAGCTTAGTCGTTGCGAACACCGGGGAGCTGTTTTTT. Translated, it gives CASSLVVANTGELFF. The V gene is TRBV7-2, the J gene TRBJ2-2; no clear D gene. The CDR3 runs 15 residues. V shed 1 base and J shed 0 bases, with 6 bases lying between them. The germline V gene encodes CDR1 SGHTA and CDR2 FQGNSA.

In this sample, this clonotype turned up once. This chain uses TRBV5-1 with TRBJ2-4; the match to TRBD1 covers 11 bases. V lost 2 bases, J lost 4 bases, and 5 bases stayed unmatched. The CDR3 has 16 residues. Germline loops: CDR1 SGHRS, CDR2 YFSETQ. In DNA form, the CDR3 reads TGCGCCAGCAGCTTTTCGGACAGGGGGCTTAAAAACATTCAGTACTTC. Its translation is CASSFSDRGLKNIQYF.

This clonotype was detected many times. The chain employs TRBV19 and TRBJ2-2; 10 bases are a match to TRBD2. The CDR3 runs to 16 residues. Trimming at V came to 3 bases and at J to 3 bases, leaving 4 bases not matched to a gene. Per the germline V gene, CDR1 is LNHDA and CDR2 is SQIVND (reference sequence). DNA of the CDR3: TGTGCCAGTAGTATCGGGCTAGCGGGAGACACCGGGGAGCTGTTTTTT. Its protein product is CASSIGLAGDTGELFF.

Ten or more counts support this clonotype. The CDR3 bases are TGTGCCAGCAGTTATGACTATTTTGATGGCTACACCTTC. The encoded protein is CASSYDYFDGYTF. This rearrangement joins TRBV12-3 or TRBV12-4 to TRBJ1-2; no definite D call. There are 13 residues in the CDR3. Trimming shortened V by 4 bases and J by 6 bases, and 12 bases separated the two germline ends.

The rearrangement uses TRBV4-2 and TRBJ2-6; tentative D call: TRBD1 (5 bases). The V gene lost 2 bases and the J gene lost 3 bases, with 11 bases spanning the gap. Germline CDR1 reads LGHNA; CDR2 reads YNFKEQ. There are 16 residues in the CDR3. The CDR3 here is CASSQPRGDGANVLTF. In nucleotides, the CDR3 is TGTGCCAGCAGCCAACCAAGGGGTGATGGGGCCAACGTCCTGACTTTC.

This clonotype was counted a few times. The CDR3 here is CASSHRRINYGYTF. CDR3 bases: TGTGCCAGCAGTCACCGACGGATTAACTATGGCTACACCTTC. The rearrangement links TRBV12-3 or TRBV12-4 to TRBJ1-2; the D is unclear. The CDR3 spans 14 residues. The germline V and J ends were trimmed by 5 bases and 1 base, with 11 bases remaining between them.

This clonotype was seen ten or more times. The V call is TRBV20-1, the J call TRBJ2-5; no clear D gene. CDR1 and CDR2 (germline): DFQATT, SNEGSKA (reference sequence). This CDR3 spans 13 amino acids. The ends were cut back, 6 bases at V and 2 bases at J, with 13 bases in the middle. The CDR3 loop reads CSAEPNEQETQYF. In DNA form, the CDR3 reads TGCAGTGCGGAGCCAAACGAGCAAGAGACCCAGTACTTC.

The V call is TRBV11-3, the J call TRBJ2-7; possible D gene TRBD1, 5 bases. The CDR3 has 15 residues. Germline V lookup: CDR1 SGHNT, CDR2 YENEEA. The V and J ends lost 5 bases and 7 bases respectively, with 21 bases between them. The CDR3 sequence: CASSGRERSVDEQYF. The DNA of the CDR3 is TGTGCCAGCAGCGGCAGGGAACGCTCAGTCGATGAGCAGTACTTC.

The table lists this clonotype with many counts. The chain joins TRBV28 to TRBJ1-6; D unclear. Looked up from germline, CDR1 is MDHEN and CDR2 is SYDVKM. Trimming shortened V by 1 base and J by 5 bases, and 9 bases separated the two germline ends. The CDR3 extends over 15 amino acids. The chain's CDR3 is CASSLLSANNSPLHF. CDR3 nucleotide sequence: TGTGCCAGCAGTTTATTATCAGCCAATAATTCACCCCTCCACTTT.